A single T cell receptor (beta chain) is shown here with its context. Its antigen has not been determined. There are no base qualities to consult, and no much larger clone falls within one base. The entry originates in a study of radiotherapy plus CTLA-4 blockade in lung cancer (dated by TCRdb to the late 2010s). Study-wide context: Among the enrolled patients, 18% had an objective response, and 31% reached disease control. Overall study outcomes, separate from this receptor: The strongest predictors of response, as reported, were early dynamic changes in blood T cell clones along with a rise in serum interferon-beta after radiation. TCR clones derived from tumors expanded in peripheral blood after treatment with radiotherapy and ipilimumab.

The study evaluated CTLA-4 blockade (ipilimumab) given together with focal radiation therapy in patients who had chemo-refractory metastatic non-small-cell lung cancer. V and J are trimmed by 6 bases and 3 bases, and the gene matches miss 2 bases of the junction. CDR1 and CDR2, looked up from the germline V gene, are MNHEY and SVGAGI. Spanning cysteine to phenylalanine, the CDR3 consists of 13 amino acids. The read is trimmed to its CDR3 DNA, 39 bases read in frame from base 1. Libraries were made using the immunoSEQ multiplex PCR assay. TCRdb limited this immuneACCESS table to in-frame rearrangements with V and J called. A share of clones is missing; checked studies link under half to unresolved V genes, and the rest is unexplained. The sample yields about 77,000 clones; 74% were counted once. Of the sample, approximately 9.9% is held by the ten largest clones.

Recombination joined TRBV6-5 with TRBJ2-7; 10 bases in the junction line up with TRBD2. This sample comprised peripheral blood, obtained from a patient treated with radiotherapy plus ipilimumab. The sequence came from a human donor with non-small cell lung cancer whose response to radiotherapy plus ipilimumab could not be evaluated. The CDR3 loop reads CASSWTSGYEQYF. The sequenced DNA is TGTGCCAGCAGCTGGACTAGCGGCTACGAGCAGTACTTC.